This T cell receptor (beta chain) was sequenced for a study of blood T cells in healthy people across ages. Alongside a J-beta primer mix, a sample-barcoded 5' primer served in a second PCR lasting about 6 to 12 cycles. TCRdb re-called the 5' RACE reads through MiXCR, storing one row per CDR3 protein. Of about 930,000 distinct CDR3 sequences detected, 25% to 30% appear once; the ten largest clones hold around 9.6%. This clonotype was counted at least ten times. Every donor contributed around 10 milliliters of peripheral blood by blood draw. No fewer than 6 micrograms of total RNA were isolated from every sample. These sequences were also reported in another study, on T cells of mothers and their children. That work adds: It was through the M1S primer of the second PCR that sample barcodes and 2-4 random nucleotides were added. Related mother-child pairs shared marginally more repertoire than unrelated pairs, though not significantly.

The receptor was isolated from a woman aged 40 to 50 in good health. Sequenced input: blood.

The DNA for the CDR3 is TGTGCCAGCAGCTTAGCGATGGACAGGGGAAACGAGCAGTACTTC. It yields the protein CASSLAMDRGNEQYF. V usage is TRBV13 and J usage is TRBJ2-7, with TRBD1 matching 9 bases. Losses at the gene ends were 1 base for V and 5 bases for J; bases not matched to a gene: 6. Germline CDR1 PRHDT, CDR2 FYEKMQ (reference sequence). The CDR3 spans 15 residues.